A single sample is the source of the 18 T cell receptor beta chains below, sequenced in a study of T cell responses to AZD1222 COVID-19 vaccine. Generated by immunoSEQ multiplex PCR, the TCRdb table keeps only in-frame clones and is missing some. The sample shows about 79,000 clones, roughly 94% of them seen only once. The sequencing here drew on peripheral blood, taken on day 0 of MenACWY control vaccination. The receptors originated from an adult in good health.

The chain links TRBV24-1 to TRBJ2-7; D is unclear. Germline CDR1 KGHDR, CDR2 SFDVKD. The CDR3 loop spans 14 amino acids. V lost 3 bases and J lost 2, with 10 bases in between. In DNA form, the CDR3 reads TGTGCCACCAGTGATGGTGGCCGAGCCTACGAGCAGTACTTC. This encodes CATSDGGRAYEQYF.

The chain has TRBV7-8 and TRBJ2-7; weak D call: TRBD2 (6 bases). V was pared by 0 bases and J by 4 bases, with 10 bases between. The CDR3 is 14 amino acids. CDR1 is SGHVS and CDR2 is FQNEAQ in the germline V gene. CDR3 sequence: CASSLAGGNYEQYF. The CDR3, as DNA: TGTGCCAGCAGCTTAGCTGGCGGGAATTACGAGCAGTACTTC.

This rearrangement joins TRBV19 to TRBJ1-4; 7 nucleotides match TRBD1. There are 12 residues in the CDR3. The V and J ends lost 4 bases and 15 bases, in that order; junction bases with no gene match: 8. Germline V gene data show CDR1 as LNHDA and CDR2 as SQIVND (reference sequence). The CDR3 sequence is CASSTSGGELFF. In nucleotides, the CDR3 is TGTGCCAGTAGTACCTCAGGGGGGGAATTGTTTTTT.

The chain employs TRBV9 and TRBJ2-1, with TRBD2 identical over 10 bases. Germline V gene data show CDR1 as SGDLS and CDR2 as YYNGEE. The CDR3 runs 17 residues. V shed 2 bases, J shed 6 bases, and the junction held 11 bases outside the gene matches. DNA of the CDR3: TGTGCCAGCAGCGTCGACTCTAGCGGGAGATCCCCCAATGAGCAGTTCTTC. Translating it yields CASSVDSSGRSPNEQFF.

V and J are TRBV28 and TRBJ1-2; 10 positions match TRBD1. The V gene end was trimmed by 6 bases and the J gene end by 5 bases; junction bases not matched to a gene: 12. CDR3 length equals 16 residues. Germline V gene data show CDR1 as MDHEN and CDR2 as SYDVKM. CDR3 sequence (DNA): TGTGCCAGCAGCCAAATAAGGACAGGGGGAGGGTATGGCTACACCTTC. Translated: CASSQIRTGGGYGYTF.

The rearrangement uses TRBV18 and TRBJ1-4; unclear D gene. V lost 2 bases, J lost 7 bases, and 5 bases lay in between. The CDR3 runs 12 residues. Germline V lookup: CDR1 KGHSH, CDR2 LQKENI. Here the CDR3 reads CASSPTSEKLFF. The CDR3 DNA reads TGTGCCAGCTCACCAACAAGTGAAAAACTGTTTTTT.

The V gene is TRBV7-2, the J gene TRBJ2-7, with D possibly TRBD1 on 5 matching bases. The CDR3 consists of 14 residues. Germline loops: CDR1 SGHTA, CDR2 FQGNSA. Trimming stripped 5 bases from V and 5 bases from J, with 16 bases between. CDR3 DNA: TGTGCCAGCAGCCCAAATCCCCAGGGAAACGAGCAGTACTTC. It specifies CASSPNPQGNEQYF.

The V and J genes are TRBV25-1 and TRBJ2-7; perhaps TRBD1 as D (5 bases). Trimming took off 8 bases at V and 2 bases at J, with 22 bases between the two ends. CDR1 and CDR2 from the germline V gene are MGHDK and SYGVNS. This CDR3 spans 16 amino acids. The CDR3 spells CASPKNPGLVAYEQYF. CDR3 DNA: TGTGCCAGCCCCAAGAACCCAGGGTTGGTGGCCTACGAGCAGTACTTC.

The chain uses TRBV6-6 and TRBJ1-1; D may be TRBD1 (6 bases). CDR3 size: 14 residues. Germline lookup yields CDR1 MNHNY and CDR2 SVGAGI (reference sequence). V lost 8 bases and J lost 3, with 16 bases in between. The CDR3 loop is CASVRDTTDTEAFF. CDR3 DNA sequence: TGTGCCAGCGTACGGGACACGACGGACACTGAAGCTTTCTTT.

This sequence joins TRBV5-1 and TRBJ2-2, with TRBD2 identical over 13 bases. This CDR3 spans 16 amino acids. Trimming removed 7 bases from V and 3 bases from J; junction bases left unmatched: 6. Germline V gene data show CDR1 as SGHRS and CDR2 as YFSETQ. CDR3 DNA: TGCGCCAGCTCCCCCGGGACTAGCGGGGACACCGGGGAGCTGTTTTTT. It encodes CASSPGTSGDTGELFF.

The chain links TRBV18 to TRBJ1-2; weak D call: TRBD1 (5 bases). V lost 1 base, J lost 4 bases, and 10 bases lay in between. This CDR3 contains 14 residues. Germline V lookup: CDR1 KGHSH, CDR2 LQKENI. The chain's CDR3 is CASSPRRGIYGYTF. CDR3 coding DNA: TGTGCCAGCTCACCACGAAGGGGAATCTATGGCTACACCTTC.

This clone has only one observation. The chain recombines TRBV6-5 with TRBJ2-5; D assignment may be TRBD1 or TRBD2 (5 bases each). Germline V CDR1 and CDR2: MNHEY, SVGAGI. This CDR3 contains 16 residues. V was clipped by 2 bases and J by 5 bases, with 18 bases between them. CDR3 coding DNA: TGTGCCAGCAGTTACGGATCAGGGTTGGGGGTTGAGACCCAGTACTTC. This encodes CASSYGSGLGVETQYF.

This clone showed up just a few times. The CDR3 reads CASSYPAALKFNEQFF. The DNA for the CDR3 is TGTGCCAGCAGTTACCCGGCAGCACTGAAGTTCAATGAGCAGTTCTTC. This chain links TRBV6-6 with TRBJ2-1; no firm D call. Per the germline V gene, CDR1 is MNHNY and CDR2 is SVGAGI (reference sequence). Trimming pared 2 bases from V and 6 bases from J, leaving 17 bases between. CDR3 length equals 16 residues.

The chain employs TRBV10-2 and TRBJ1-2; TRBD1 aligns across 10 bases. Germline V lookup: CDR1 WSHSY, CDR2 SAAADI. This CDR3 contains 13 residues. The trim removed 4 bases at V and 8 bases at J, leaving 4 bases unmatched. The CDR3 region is CASSVATGGGYTF. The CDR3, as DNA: TGCGCCAGCAGTGTGGCGACAGGGGGCGGCTACACCTTC.

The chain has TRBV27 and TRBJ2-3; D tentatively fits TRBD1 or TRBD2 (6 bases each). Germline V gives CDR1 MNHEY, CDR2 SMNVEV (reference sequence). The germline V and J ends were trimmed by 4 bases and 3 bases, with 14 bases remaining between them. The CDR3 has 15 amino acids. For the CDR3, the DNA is TGTGCCAGCAGTTCCCCGGGGGCGTCTACAGATACGCAGTATTTT. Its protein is CASSSPGASTDTQYF.

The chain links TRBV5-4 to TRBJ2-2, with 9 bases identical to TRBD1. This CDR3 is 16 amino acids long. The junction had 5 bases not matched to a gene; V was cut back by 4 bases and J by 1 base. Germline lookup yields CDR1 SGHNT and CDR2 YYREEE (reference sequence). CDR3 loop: CASSPGTGKNTGELFF. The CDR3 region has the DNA TGTGCCAGCAGCCCGGGGACAGGGAAGAACACCGGGGAGCTGTTTTTT.

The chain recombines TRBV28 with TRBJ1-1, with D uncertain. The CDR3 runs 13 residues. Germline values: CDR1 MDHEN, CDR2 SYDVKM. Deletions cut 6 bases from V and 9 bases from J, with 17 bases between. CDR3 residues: CASSSNPGNKAFF. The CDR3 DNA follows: TGTGCCAGCAGCTCAAATCCCGGGAATAAAGCTTTCTTT.

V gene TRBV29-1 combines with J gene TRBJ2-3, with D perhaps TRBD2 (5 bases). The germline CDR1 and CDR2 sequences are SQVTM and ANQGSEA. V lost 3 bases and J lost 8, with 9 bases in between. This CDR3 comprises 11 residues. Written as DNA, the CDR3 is TGCAGCGTTGACGGGGAAGCTACGCAGTATTTT. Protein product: CSVDGEATQYF.